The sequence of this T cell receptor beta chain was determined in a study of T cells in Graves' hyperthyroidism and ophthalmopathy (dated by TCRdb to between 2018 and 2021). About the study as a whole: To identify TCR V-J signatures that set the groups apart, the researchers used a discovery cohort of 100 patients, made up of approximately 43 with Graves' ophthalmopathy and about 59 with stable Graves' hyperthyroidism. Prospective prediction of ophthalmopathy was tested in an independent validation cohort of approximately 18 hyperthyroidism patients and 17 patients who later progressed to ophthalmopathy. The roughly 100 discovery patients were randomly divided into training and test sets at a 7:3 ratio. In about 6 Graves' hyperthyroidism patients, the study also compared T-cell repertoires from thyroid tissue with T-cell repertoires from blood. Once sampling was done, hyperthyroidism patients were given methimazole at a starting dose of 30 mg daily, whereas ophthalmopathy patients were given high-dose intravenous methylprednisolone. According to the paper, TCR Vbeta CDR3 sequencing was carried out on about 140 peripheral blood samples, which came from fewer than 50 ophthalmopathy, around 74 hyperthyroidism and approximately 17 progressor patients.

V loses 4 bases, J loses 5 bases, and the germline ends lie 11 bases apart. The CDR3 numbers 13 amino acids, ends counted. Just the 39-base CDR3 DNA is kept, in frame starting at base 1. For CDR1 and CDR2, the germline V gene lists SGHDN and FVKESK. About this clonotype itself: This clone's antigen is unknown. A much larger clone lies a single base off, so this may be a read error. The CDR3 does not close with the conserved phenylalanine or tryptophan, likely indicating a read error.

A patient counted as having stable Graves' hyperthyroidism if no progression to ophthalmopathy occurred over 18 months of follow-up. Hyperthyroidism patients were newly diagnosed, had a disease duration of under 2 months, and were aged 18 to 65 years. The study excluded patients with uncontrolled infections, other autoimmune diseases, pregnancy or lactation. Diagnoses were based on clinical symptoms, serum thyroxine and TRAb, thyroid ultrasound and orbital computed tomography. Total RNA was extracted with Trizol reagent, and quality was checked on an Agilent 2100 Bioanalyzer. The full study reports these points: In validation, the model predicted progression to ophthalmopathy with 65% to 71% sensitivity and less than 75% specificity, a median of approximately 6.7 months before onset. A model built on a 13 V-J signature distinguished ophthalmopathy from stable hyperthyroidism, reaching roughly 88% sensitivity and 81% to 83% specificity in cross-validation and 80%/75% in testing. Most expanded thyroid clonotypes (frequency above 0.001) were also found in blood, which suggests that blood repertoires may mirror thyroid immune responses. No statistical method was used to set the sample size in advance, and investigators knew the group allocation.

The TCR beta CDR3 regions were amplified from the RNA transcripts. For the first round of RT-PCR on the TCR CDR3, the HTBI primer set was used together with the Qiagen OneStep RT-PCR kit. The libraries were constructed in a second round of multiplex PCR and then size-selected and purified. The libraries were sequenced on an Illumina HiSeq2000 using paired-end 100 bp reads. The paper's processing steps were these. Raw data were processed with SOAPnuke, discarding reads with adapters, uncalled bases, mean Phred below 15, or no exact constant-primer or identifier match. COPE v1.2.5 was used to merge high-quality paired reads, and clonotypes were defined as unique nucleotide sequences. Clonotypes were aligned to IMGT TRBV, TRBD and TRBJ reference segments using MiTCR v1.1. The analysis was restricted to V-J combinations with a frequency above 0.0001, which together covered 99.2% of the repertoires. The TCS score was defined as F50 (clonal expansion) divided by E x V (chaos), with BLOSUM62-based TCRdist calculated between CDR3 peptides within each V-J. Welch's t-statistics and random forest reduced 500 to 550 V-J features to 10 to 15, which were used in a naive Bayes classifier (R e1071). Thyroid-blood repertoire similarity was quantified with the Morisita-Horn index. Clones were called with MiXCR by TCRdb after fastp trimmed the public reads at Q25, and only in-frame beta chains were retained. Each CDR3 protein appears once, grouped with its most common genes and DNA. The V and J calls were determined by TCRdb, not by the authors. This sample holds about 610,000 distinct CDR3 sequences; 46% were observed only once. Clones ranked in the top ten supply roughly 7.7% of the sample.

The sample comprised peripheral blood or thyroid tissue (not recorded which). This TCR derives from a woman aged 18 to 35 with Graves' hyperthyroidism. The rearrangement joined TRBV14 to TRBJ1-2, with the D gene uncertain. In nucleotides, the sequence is TGTGCCAGCAGCCCCGGCCTCGGGTATGGCTACACCCTC. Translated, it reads CASSPGLGYGYTL.